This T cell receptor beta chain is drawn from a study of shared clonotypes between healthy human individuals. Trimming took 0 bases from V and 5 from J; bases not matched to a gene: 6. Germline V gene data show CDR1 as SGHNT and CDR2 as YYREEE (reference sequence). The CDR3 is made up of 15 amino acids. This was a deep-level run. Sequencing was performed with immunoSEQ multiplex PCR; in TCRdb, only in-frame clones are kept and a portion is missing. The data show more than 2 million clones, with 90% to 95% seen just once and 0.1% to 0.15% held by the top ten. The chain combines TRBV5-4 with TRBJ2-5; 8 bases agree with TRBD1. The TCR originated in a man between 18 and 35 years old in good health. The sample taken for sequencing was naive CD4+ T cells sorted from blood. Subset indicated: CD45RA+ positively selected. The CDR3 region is CASSLVDRDSETQYF. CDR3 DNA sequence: TGTGCCAGCAGCTTGGTGGACAGGGATTCGGAGACCCAGTACTTC.